This TCR beta chain was captured in a study of cytomegalovirus exposure and HLA in healthy donors. This clone was recorded many times. The CDR3 runs 16 residues. The germline V and J ends were trimmed by 5 bases and 4 bases, with 17 bases remaining between them. CDR1 is LGHNA and CDR2 is YNFKEQ in the germline V gene. 60 Vbeta and 13 Jbeta primers were used in PCR. Method: immunoSEQ multiplex PCR; TCRdb's copy keeps in-frame clones and lacks some. The profile shows around 120,000 clones, roughly 80% of them singletons. The source is a woman aged 40 to 50 in good health and CMV-seropositive. The specimen was PBMCs. The genes are TRBV4-2 and TRBJ1-4; D may be TRBD1 (6 bases). This CDR3 is CASSGTQGQGNEKLFF. CDR3 in DNA: TGTGCCAGCAGCGGAACACAGGGTCAGGGTAATGAAAAACTGTTTTTT.